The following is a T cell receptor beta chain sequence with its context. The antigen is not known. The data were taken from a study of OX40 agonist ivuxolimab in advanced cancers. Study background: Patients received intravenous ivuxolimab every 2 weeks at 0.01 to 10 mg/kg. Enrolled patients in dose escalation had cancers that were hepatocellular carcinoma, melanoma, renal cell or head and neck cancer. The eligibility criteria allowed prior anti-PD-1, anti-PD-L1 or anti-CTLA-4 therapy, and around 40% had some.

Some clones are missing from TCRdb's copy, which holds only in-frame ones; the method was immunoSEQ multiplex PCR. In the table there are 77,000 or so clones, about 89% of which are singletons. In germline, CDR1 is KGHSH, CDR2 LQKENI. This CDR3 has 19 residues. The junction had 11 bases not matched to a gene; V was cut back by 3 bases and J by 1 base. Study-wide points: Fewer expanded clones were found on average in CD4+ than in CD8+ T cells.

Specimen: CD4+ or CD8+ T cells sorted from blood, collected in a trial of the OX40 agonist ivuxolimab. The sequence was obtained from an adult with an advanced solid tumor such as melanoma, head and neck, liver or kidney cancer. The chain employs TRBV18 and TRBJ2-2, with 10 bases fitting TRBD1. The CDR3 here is CASSPFGQGVTLNTGELFF. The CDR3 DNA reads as TGTGCCAGCTCACCGTTCGGACAGGGGGTAACTTTGAACACCGGGGAGCTGTTTTTT.